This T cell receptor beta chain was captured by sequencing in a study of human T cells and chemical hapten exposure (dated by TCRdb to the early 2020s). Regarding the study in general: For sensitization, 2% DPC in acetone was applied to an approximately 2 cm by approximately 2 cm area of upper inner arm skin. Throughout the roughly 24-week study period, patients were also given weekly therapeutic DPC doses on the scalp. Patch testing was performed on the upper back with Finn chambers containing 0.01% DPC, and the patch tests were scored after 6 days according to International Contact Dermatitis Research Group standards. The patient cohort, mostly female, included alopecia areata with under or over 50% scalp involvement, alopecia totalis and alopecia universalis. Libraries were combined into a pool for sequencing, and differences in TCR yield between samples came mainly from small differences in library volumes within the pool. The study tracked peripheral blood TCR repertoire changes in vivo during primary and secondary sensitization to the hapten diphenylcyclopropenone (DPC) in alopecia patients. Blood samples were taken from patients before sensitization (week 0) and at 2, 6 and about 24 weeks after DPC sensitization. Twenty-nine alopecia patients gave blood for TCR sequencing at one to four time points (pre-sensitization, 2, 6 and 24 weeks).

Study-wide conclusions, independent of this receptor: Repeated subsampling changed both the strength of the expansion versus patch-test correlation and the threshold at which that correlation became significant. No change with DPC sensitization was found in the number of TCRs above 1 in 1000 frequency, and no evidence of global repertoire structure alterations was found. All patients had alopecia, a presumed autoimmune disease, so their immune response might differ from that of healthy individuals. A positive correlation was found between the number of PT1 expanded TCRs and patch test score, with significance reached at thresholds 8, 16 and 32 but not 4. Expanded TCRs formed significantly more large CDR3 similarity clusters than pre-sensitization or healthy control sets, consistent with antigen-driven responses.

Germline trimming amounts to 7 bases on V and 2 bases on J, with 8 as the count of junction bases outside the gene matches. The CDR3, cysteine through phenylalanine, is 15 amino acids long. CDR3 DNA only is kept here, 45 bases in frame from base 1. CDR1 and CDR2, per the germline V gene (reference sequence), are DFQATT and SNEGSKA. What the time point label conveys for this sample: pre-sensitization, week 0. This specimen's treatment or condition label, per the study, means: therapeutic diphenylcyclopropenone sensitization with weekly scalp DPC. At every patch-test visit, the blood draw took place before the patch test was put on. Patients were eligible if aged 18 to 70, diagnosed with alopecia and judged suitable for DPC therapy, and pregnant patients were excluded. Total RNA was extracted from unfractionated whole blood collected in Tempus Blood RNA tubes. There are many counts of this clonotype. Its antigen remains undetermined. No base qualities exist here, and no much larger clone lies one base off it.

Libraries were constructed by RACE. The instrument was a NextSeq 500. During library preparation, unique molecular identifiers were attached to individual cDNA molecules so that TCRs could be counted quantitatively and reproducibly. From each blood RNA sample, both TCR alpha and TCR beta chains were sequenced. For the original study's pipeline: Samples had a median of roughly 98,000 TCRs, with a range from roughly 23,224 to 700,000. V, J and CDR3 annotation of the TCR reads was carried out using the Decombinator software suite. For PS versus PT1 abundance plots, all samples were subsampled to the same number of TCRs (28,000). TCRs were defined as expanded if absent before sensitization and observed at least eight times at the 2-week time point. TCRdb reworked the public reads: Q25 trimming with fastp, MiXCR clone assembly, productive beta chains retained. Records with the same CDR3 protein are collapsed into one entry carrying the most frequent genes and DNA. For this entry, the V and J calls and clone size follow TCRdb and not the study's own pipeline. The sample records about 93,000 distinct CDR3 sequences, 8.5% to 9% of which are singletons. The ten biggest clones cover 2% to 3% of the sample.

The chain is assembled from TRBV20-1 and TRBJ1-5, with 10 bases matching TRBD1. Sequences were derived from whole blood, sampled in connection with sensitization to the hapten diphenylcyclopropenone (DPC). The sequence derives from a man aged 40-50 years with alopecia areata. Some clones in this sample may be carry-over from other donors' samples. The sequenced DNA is TGCAGTGTAAGAGGCGGGACAGGGGGCAATCAGCCCCAGCATTTT. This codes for CSVRGGTGGNQPQHF.